Sequencing of this T cell receptor (beta chain) was carried out in a study of shared clonotypes between healthy human individuals. Here immunoSEQ multiplex PCR was the method, and the copy in TCRdb shows in-frame clones only, minus some. Here the sample spans over a million clones, about three quarters being singletons. The sequence was obtained from a man between 18 and 35 years old in good health. Sequencing used memory CD4+ T cells sorted from blood. Stated subset: CD45RA-negative fraction.

DNA for the CDR3: TGTGCCAGCAGCTTAACTGCAAATGAAAAACTGTTTTTT. It codes for CASSLTANEKLFF. The rearrangement uses TRBV7-9 and TRBJ1-4, with D uncertain. Germline V gives CDR1 SEHNR, CDR2 FQNEAQ (reference sequence). The CDR3 covers 13 residues. V shed 2 bases and J shed 5 bases, with 6 bases lying between them.